This TCR beta chain was sequenced during a study of T cell repertoires and HLA-DP antigens. Using immunoSEQ multiplex PCR, the repertoire was profiled, and TCRdb retains in-frame clones only, with some absent. The sample lists 90,000 to 130,000 clones; 90% to 95% were seen once. Concerning this clone: The antigen is unknown.

The CDR3 totals 13 residues. V shed 2 bases and J 9 bases; nucleotides not matched to a gene: 3. Germline values: CDR1 MDHEN, CDR2 SYDVKM. The study, taken as a whole, reports: Against one allele, clones undetected before culture averaged about 34%; against the other, 50.6%.

Sequences were obtained from CD4+ T cells from PBMCs. The rearrangement uses TRBV28 and TRBJ2-4; 8 bases are a match to TRBD1. The receptor was derived from a woman under 30 in good health and CMV-seronegative. The CDR3 DNA reads as TGTGCCAGCAGTTTAACAGGGGGTGGCATTCAGTACTTC. Protein product: CASSLTGGGIQYF.